This T cell receptor beta chain was retrieved from a study of Ad26.COV2.S vaccination and SARS-CoV-2 variants. At the level of the study: Administration of Ad26.COV2.S was intramuscular, either once or twice 56 days apart.

Treatment given: 15 to 20 received Ad26.COV2.S at low or high dose, single or two shots; roughly five received placebo; per-sample allocation not given. Following the first vaccine or placebo injection, samples were taken on day 63. An Ad26 vector expressing Wuhan-strain SARS-CoV-2 spike served as the vaccine. V was pared by 10 bases and J by 4 bases, with 12 bases of the junction left unmatched. The CDR3 is 14 amino acids. CDR1 and CDR2 from the germline V gene are LNHDA and SQIVND (reference sequence). The repertoire was sequenced with immunoSEQ multiplex PCR; TCRdb's copy has only in-frame clones and lacks some. The data contain 380,000 or so clones, under 90% of them singletons.

This chain links TRBV19 with TRBJ1-2; 7 bases align to TRBD1. The sample here was peripheral blood, taken in a trial of Ad26.COV2.S vaccine versus placebo. This receptor was taken from a person aged 18 to 59 who received the Ad26.COV2.S COVID-19 vaccine or a placebo. The CDR3 nucleotides read TGTGCCACCCTGATGACAGGGCCCATCTATGGCTACACCTTC. It codes for CATLMTGPIYGYTF.